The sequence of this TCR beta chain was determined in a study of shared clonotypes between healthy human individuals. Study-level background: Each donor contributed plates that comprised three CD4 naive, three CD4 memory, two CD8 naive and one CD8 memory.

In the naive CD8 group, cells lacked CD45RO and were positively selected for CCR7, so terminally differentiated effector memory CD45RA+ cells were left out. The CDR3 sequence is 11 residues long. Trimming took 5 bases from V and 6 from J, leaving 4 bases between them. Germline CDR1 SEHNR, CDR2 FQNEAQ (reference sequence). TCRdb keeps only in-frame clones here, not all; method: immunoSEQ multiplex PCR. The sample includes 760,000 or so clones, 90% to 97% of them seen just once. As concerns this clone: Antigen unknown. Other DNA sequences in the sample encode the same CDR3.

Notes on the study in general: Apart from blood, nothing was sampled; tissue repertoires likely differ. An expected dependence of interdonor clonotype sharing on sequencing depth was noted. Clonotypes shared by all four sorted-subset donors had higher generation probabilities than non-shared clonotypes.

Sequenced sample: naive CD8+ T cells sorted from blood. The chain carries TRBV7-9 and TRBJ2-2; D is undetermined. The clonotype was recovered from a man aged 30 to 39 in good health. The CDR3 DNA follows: TGTGCCAGCAGCCGCGCCGGGGAGCTGTTTTTT. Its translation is CASSRAGELFF.